Listed here are 23 T cell receptor beta chains from one sample, sequenced in a study of regulatory T cells in long-lasting Graves disease. Through Arm-PCR of CDR3 regions and iRepertoire HTBI primers, TCR beta libraries were built. In TCRdb, the multiplex PCR reads were re-called with MiXCR into one record per CDR3 protein. Of a few hundred thousand distinct CDR3 sequences in the sample, 14% are singletons; the top ten hold under 20%. Time point indicated: newly diagnosed GD, antithyroid drugs for less than 3 months. Isolated PBMC RNA provided the starting material for the TCR library. These sequences were also reported in another study, on T cells in Graves' hyperthyroidism and ophthalmopathy.

The sample was peripheral blood mononuclear cells (PBMCs), taken at new diagnosis, from a patient treated with antithyroid drugs. Source of these receptors: a woman aged 45-60 years with Graves disease.

This sequence joins TRBV24-1 and TRBJ2-3; 8 bases are a match to TRBD2. Germline V gene lookup returns CDR1 KGHDR and CDR2 SFDVKD. V lost 2 bases, J lost 0 bases, and 6 bases stayed unmatched. The CDR3 runs to 17 residues. In DNA, the CDR3 is TGTGCCACCAGTGATTCTCAGCTAGCGGGTAGCACAGATACGCAGTATTTT. Its translation is CATSDSQLAGSTDTQYF.

This clonotype was seen at least ten times. The rearrangement uses TRBV7-2 and TRBJ2-7; 10 bases match TRBD2. Per germline, CDR1 SGHTA and CDR2 FQGNSA. Losses at the gene ends were 7 bases for V and 6 bases for J; bases not matched to a gene: 12. This CDR3 is built from 15 residues. This chain's CDR3 is CASTYPGLAGVEQYF. The CDR3 nucleotides read TGTGCCAGCACCTACCCGGGCCTAGCGGGAGTCGAGCAGTACTTC.

This clonotype was detected ten times or more. This chain uses TRBV2 with TRBJ2-3; the D call may be TRBD1 or TRBD2 (5 bases each). Germline CDR1 is SNHLY and CDR2 is FYNNEI. This CDR3 comprises 13 residues. Trimming cost V 3 bases and J 5 bases, with 9 bases left between them. Here the CDR3 DNA reads TGTGCCAGCAGTGATTTGGGGGTAGATACGCAGTATTTT. This codes for CASSDLGVDTQYF.

In this sample, this clonotype turned up once. One end of the junction does not line up with germline, which may come from a read error. This chain joins TRBV30 and TRBJ1-1, with D maybe TRBD1 (6 bases). The length of the CDR3 is 14 residues. In germline, CDR1 is GTSNPN, CDR2 SVGIG (reference sequence). Written as DNA, the CDR3 is TGTGCCTGGAGCGGAACAGGGACGAACACTGCAGCTTTCTTT. This codes for CAWSGTGTNTAAFF.

J is TRBJ2-3 and V is TRBV7-9; D is unclear. V lost 1 base and J lost 2, with 10 bases in between. The CDR3 length is 15 residues. Germline V gene data show CDR1 as SEHNR and CDR2 as FQNEAQ (reference sequence). The CDR3 DNA is TGTGCCAGCAGCTTAGTACACTTACTCACAGATACGCAGTATTTT. This gives the protein CASSLVHLLTDTQYF.

The rearrangement links TRBV5-6 to TRBJ2-1, with 7 bases identical to TRBD2. The length of the CDR3 is 15 residues. Germline CDR1 is SGHDT and CDR2 is YYEEEE. The V segment lost 0 bases and the J segment 10 bases; nucleotides outside the gene matches: 10. The CDR3 spells CASSLAVGGAYEQFF. For the CDR3, the DNA is TGTGCCAGCAGCTTGGCCGTGGGAGGGGCCTACGAGCAGTTCTTC.

The V gene is TRBV2, the J gene TRBJ2-1, with 15 bases lining up with TRBD2. With V trimmed by 8 bases and J by 7 bases, 6 bases remained unmatched. CDR3 length: 15 amino acids. CDR1 and CDR2 from the germline V gene are SNHLY and FYNNEI. The CDR3 region is CASAGTSGRPNEQFF. CDR3 nucleotides: TGTGCCAGCGCGGGGACTAGCGGGAGGCCGAATGAGCAGTTCTTC.

The chain links TRBV6-6 to TRBJ1-3; 7 nucleotides agree with TRBD1. The CDR3 totals 13 residues. Per the germline V gene, CDR1 is MNHNY and CDR2 is SVGAGI (reference sequence). J was trimmed by 7 bases and V by 0 bases; bases with no gene match: 0. The CDR3 protein is CASSYSTGNTIYF. The CDR3 DNA is TGTGCCAGCAGTTACTCGACAGGGAACACCATATATTTT.

This clonotype was counted ten times or more. The chain combines TRBV6-2 or TRBV6-3 with TRBJ2-5; D is unclear. Germline lookup yields CDR1 MNHEY and CDR2 SVGEGT. Deletions cut 7 bases from V and 5 bases from J, with 11 bases between. CDR3 length: 12 residues. The CDR3 nucleotides read TGTGCCAGCACCATCGGCCGGGAGACCCAGTACTTC. It translates to CASTIGRETQYF.

This clonotype was recorded at least ten times. The J gene is TRBJ1-1, the V gene TRBV3-1; a weak D match, TRBD1 (5 bases). Germline CDR1 and CDR2: LGHDT and YNNKEL (reference sequence). V was pared by 1 base and J by 5 bases, with 14 bases between. This CDR3 region has 15 residues. The CDR3 loop reads CASSQGLGVWTEAFF. CDR3 nucleotides: TGTGCCAGCAGCCAAGGATTGGGGGTATGGACTGAAGCTTTCTTT.

This clonotype was counted only a few times. This rearrangement joins TRBV2 to TRBJ1-4; a possible D gene is TRBD1 (5 bases). This CDR3 has 15 amino acids. The V end lost 3 bases, the J end lost 5 bases, and 13 bases lay between the germline ends. CDR1 is SNHLY, CDR2 FYNNEI, per germline. The CDR3: CASSEAVAGNEKLFF. As DNA, the CDR3 is TGTGCCAGCAGTGAGGCAGTGGCAGGGAATGAAAAACTGTTTTTT.

This clonotype has at least ten counts. V is TRBV20-1 and J is TRBJ2-7, with D possibly TRBD2 on 5 matching bases. This CDR3 is 13 amino acids long. Trimming took 3 bases from V and 3 from J, leaving 12 bases between them. Germline V CDR1 and CDR2: DFQATT, SNEGSKA (reference sequence). This CDR3 is CSASREIGYEQYF. DNA of the CDR3: TGCAGTGCTAGCCGGGAAATAGGCTACGAGCAGTACTTC.

This clonotype was counted between two and nine times. The chain combines TRBV5-6 with TRBJ2-5, with 11 bases aligning to TRBD1. V lost 1 base to trimming and J lost 2 bases; unmatched junction nucleotides: 4. This CDR3 has 16 residues. Germline CDR1 SGHDT, CDR2 YYEEEE. Written as DNA, the CDR3 is TGTGCCAGCAGCTTGTTGGGACAGGGGGATCAAGAGACCCAGTACTTC. This codes for CASSLLGQGDQETQYF.

This clonotype came up many times. This chain connects TRBV27 to TRBJ2-6, with 8 nucleotides matching TRBD1. From germline, CDR1 is MNHEY and CDR2 SMNVEV (reference sequence). Trimming removed 0 bases from V and 0 bases from J; junction bases left unmatched: 4. The CDR3 covers 18 residues. The CDR3 DNA follows: TGTGCCAGCAGTTTATCGGGACAGGCTAGCTCTGGGGCCAACGTCCTGACTTTC. Protein product: CASSLSGQASSGANVLTF. The full variable domain, in which reference TRBV27 and TRBJ2-6 provide the parts outside the CDR3, is EAQVTQNPRYLITVTGKKLTVTCSQNMNHEYMSWYRQDPGLGLRQIYYSMNVEVTDKGDVPEGYKVSRKEKRNFPLILESPSPNQTSLYFCASSLSGQASSGANVLTFGAGSRLTVL.

On this clonotype: A far larger clone is off by one base, so a read error is likely. The V and J genes are TRBV6-1 and TRBJ1-1; no clear D gene. The germline V gene encodes CDR1 MNHNS and CDR2 SASEGT. V was cut by 1 base and J by 0 bases, with 6 bases left in between. The CDR3 length is 14 residues. Here the CDR3 reads CASSEGIMNTEAFF. CDR3 bases: TGTGCCAGCAGTGAAGGGATCATGAACACTGAAGCTTTCTTT.

Ten or more counts support this clonotype. The chain combines TRBV20-1 with TRBJ1-6; tentatively, D is TRBD1 (6 bases). In germline, CDR1 is DFQATT, CDR2 SNEGSKA (reference sequence). With 6 bases removed from V and 7 bases from J, the gap between germline ends came to 16 bases. The CDR3 sequence is 14 residues long. The CDR3 DNA is TGCAGTGCCGAGTGGGGGGCAGTGAATTCACCCCTCCACTTT. It is translated as CSAEWGAVNSPLHF.

This clonotype was recorded at least ten times. The chain combines TRBV5-1 with TRBJ1-1; D may be TRBD1 (5 bases). The CDR3 is 14 amino acids. Between the trimmed V and J ends, which lost 3 bases and 3 bases, there was a span of 12 bases. The germline V gene encodes CDR1 SGHRS and CDR2 YFSETQ. CDR3 amino acids: CASSYATADTEAFF. The CDR3 DNA reads as TGCGCCAGCAGCTACGCGACAGCTGACACTGAAGCTTTCTTT.

This clonotype was detected a few times. The V call is TRBV7-3, the J call TRBJ2-1; perhaps TRBD1 as D (5 bases). The CDR3 has 15 amino acids. Per the germline V gene, CDR1 is SGHTA and CDR2 is FQGTGA. V shed 5 bases and J shed 1 base, with 12 bases lying between them. The CDR3 loop is CASSPTPGSYNEQFF. DNA for the CDR3: TGTGCCAGCAGCCCCACCCCAGGGTCCTACAATGAGCAGTTCTTC.

Regarding this clonotype: This may stem from a read error, because a much larger clone lies one nucleotide away. The gene calls are TRBV4-2 and TRBJ2-7; D is uncertain. CDR3 size: 13 residues. The germline CDR1 and CDR2 sequences are LGHNA and YNFKEQ. The V and J ends lost 0 bases and 4 bases respectively, with 7 bases between them. The CDR3 reads CASSQECAYEQYF. The CDR3 nucleotides read TGTGCCAGCAGCCAAGAATGTGCGTACGAGCAGTACTTC.

The V call is TRBV6-1, the J call TRBJ1-1, with D unclear. Germline V gene data show CDR1 as MNHNS and CDR2 as SASEGT. V gave up 1 base and J gave up 3 bases, with 9 bases separating them. The CDR3 contains 14 residues. The CDR3 here is CASSEGGSYTEAFF. CDR3 bases: TGTGCCAGCAGTGAAGGTGGATCGTACACTGAAGCTTTCTTT.

For this clonotype: A much larger clone is a single base away; this may be a read error. The CDR3 end shows no conserved phenylalanine or tryptophan, and so a read error is likely. V gene TRBV6-6 combines with J gene TRBJ1-2; unclear D gene. Per the germline V gene, CDR1 is MNHNY and CDR2 is SVGAGI (reference sequence). With 0 bases removed from V and 2 bases from J, the gap between germline ends came to 10 bases. The CDR3 runs to 15 residues. DNA of the CDR3: TGTGCCAGCAGTTACTCGGCAGCTAAAAACTATGGCTACACCCTC. Residues: CASSYSAAKNYGYTL.

This clonotype was observed many times. The V and J genes are TRBV11-2 and TRBJ1-2; D unclear. The CDR3 is made up of 18 amino acids. Trimming pared 1 base from V and 6 bases from J, leaving 24 bases between. Germline V gives CDR1 SGHAT, CDR2 FQNNGV. The CDR3: CASSLGGYGQASGNGYTF. The CDR3 DNA is TGTGCCAGCAGCTTAGGGGGATACGGGCAGGCCTCTGGAAATGGCTACACCTTC.

This clonotype was counted ten times or more. J is TRBJ2-1 and V is TRBV7-2; TRBD2 agrees at 10 bases. The CDR3 contains 16 residues. V dropped 5 bases and J dropped 6; count of bases not matched to a gene: 10. The germline CDR1 and CDR2 sequences are SGHTA and FQGNSA. CDR3 in amino acids: CASSPDPSGGGNEQFF. The CDR3 DNA sequence: TGTGCCAGCAGCCCCGACCCTAGCGGGGGAGGCAATGAGCAGTTCTTC. Full variable domain (outside the CDR3, taken from reference TRBV7-2 and TRBJ2-1): GAGVSQSPSNKVTEKGKDVELRCDPISGHTALYWYRQSLGQGLEFLIYFQGNSAPDKSGLPSDRFSAERTGGSVSTLTIQRTQQEDSAVYLCASSPDPSGGGNEQFFGPGTRLTVL.